The 13 T cell receptor beta chains given below trace back to one sample, sequenced in a study of Ad26.COV2.S vaccination and SARS-CoV-2 variants. The treatment denotes: about 20 received Ad26.COV2.S at low or high dose, single or two shots; a few received placebo; per-sample allocation not given. Following the first vaccine or placebo injection, samples were taken on day 63. Profiling relied on immunoSEQ multiplex PCR, and the TCRdb table lists in-frame clones only, not all of them. The sample lists 430,000 or so clones, about 91% occurring once. This sample comprised peripheral blood, obtained in a trial of Ad26.COV2.S vaccine versus placebo. These receptors all come from a person aged 18-65 years who received the Ad26.COV2.S COVID-19 vaccine or a placebo.

This chain connects TRBV5-1 to TRBJ1-4; possibly TRBD1 for D (5 bases). Trimming left V 4 bases short and J 3 bases short, with 10 bases between. Germline CDR1 reads SGHRS; CDR2 reads YFSETQ. This CDR3 comprises 14 residues. CDR3 protein: CASSSREANEKLFF. CDR3 nucleotide sequence: TGCGCCAGCAGCAGCAGGGAGGCTAATGAAAAACTGTTTTTT.

The rearrangement joins TRBV6-6 to TRBJ1-2; 7 nucleotides align to TRBD1. The germline V gene encodes CDR1 MNHNY and CDR2 SVGAGI (reference sequence). Trimming at V came to 6 bases and at J to 8 bases, leaving 12 bases not matched to a gene. The CDR3 contains 14 residues. DNA for the CDR3: TGTGCCAGCAGCTTCTCGGGGACAGAGCTCGGCTACACCTTC. It encodes CASSFSGTELGYTF.

This clone was seen once. The chain has TRBV27 and TRBJ2-3; D unresolved. The CDR3 is 14 residues long. Trimming took off 8 bases at V and 1 base at J, with 13 bases between the two ends. Per germline, CDR1 MNHEY and CDR2 SMNVEV (reference sequence). CDR3 nucleotide sequence: TGTGCCAGCCGAAGACTGTCTCGCACAGATACGCAGTATTTT. Amino acid sequence: CASRRLSRTDTQYF.

The V and J genes are TRBV30 and TRBJ2-1, with 9 bases identical to TRBD2. The CDR3 loop spans 14 amino acids. The V segment lost 6 bases and the J segment 4 bases; nucleotides outside the gene matches: 7. Germline lookup yields CDR1 GTSNPN and CDR2 SVGIG (reference sequence). CDR3 nucleotides: TGTGCCTGCCATGGGACTAGCAGATACAATGAGCAGTTCTTC. Translating it yields CACHGTSRYNEQFF.

J is TRBJ2-3 and V is TRBV5-1; 9 bases line up with TRBD1. Germline values: CDR1 SGHRS, CDR2 YFSETQ. This CDR3 contains 14 residues. The junction had 4 bases not matched to a gene; V was cut back by 6 bases and J by 2 bases. The CDR3 nucleotides are TGCGCCAGCAATACAGGGGGCTACACAGATACGCAGTATTTT. Protein product: CASNTGGYTDTQYF.

The chain carries TRBV7-2 and TRBJ2-4; TRBD1 aligns across 8 bases. CDR1 SGHTA and CDR2 FQGNSA come from the germline V gene. The CDR3 spans 14 residues. V was pared by 2 bases and J by 7 bases, with 4 bases of the junction left unmatched. The CDR3 reads CASSLRQGANIQYF. In nucleotides, the CDR3 is TGTGCCAGCAGCTTACGTCAGGGGGCTAACATTCAGTACTTC. The whole variable domain, remainder taken from reference TRBV7-2 and TRBJ2-4, is GAGVSQSPSNKVTEKGKDVELRCDPISGHTALYWYRQSLGQGLEFLIYFQGNSAPDKSGLPSDRFSAERTGGSVSTLTIQRTQQEDSAVYLCASSLRQGANIQYFGAGTRLSVL.

The gene calls are TRBV7-2 and TRBJ1-1; 7 nucleotides line up with TRBD1. CDR1 SGHTA and CDR2 FQGNSA come from the germline V gene. The CDR3 length is 13 residues. V was clipped by 6 bases and J by 10 bases; unmatched bases: 11. CDR3 DNA: TGTGCCAGCAGTCCGACTAGGGGGCGGACAGCTTTCTTT. Translated, it gives CASSPTRGRTAFF.

The chain links TRBV7-2 to TRBJ2-7; D is uncertain. The germline gives CDR1 SGHTA, CDR2 FQGNSA. V was pared by 2 bases and J by 6 bases, with 8 bases between. The CDR3 runs to 12 residues. CDR3 loop: CASSLMLTEQYF. The CDR3 DNA follows: TGTGCCAGCAGCTTAATGTTGACCGAGCAGTACTTC.

CDR3 sequence reads: CASSSDRAYYEQYF. The CDR3 DNA reads TGTGCCAGCAGCTCGGACAGGGCTTACTACGAGCAGTACTTC. The genes are TRBV7-3 and TRBJ2-7; 8 bases are shared with TRBD1. The CDR3 runs to 14 residues. The germline V gene encodes CDR1 SGHTA and CDR2 FQGTGA. V shed 4 bases and J 3 bases; nucleotides not matched to a gene: 5.

V and J are TRBV5-4 and TRBJ2-6; D is perhaps TRBD1 (6 bases). The CDR3 consists of 15 residues. V was cut by 8 bases and J by 1 base, with 13 bases left in between. Germline V gene sequence: CDR1 SGHNT, CDR2 YYREEE (reference sequence). DNA for the CDR3: TGTGCCAGTAATAGAGGGGGTTCTGGGGCCAACGTCCTGACTTTC. Residues: CASNRGGSGANVLTF.

The chain combines TRBV5-1 with TRBJ1-1, with unresolved D. The CDR3 contains 14 residues. Germline CDR1 is SGHRS and CDR2 is YFSETQ. Trimming cost V 0 bases and J 2 bases, with 8 bases left between them. CDR3 DNA sequence: TGCGCCAGCAGCTTGGCTAGGGTCAACACTGAAGCTTTCTTT. Amino acids: CASSLARVNTEAFF.

This clone was seen only once. The chain joins TRBV4-2 to TRBJ1-4; D is perhaps TRBD1 (6 bases). The V gene lost 4 bases and the J gene lost 8 bases, with 14 bases spanning the gap. From germline, CDR1 is LGHNA and CDR2 YNFKEQ. The CDR3 consists of 14 residues. CDR3 sequence: CASSPPGVGEKLFF. DNA of the CDR3: TGTGCCAGCAGCCCACCAGGGGTCGGAGAAAAACTGTTTTTT.

The chain employs TRBV10-2 and TRBJ1-4, with D tentatively TRBD1 (5 bases). Germline lookup yields CDR1 WSHSY and CDR2 SAAADI. Trimming shortened V by 3 bases and J by 7 bases, and 18 bases separated the two germline ends. The CDR3 is 16 amino acids. Here the CDR3 DNA reads TGCGCCAGCAGTGATTGGGGACTGGGGTCGGGTGAAAAACTGTTTTTT. It is translated as CASSDWGLGSGEKLFF.